The entry below gives a single T cell receptor beta chain sequence along with its context. The data stem from a study of T cells expressing NK-cell markers. Study-wide context: Cells sorted as CD3+CD56+NKG2C+, CD3+CD56+NKG2C- and CD3+CD56-NKG2C+ T cells supplied the TCR beta repertoires. Among the eight sequenced donors, seven tested HCMV-seropositive and one tested seronegative.

UMIs were included in TCR beta cDNA generated by 5'RACE template switching. TCRdb re-called the 5' RACE reads and shows each CDR3 protein once, DNA omitted. This listing includes approximately 170,000 distinct CDR3 sequences. Sequenced: blood T cells: a sorted CD56 or NKG2C T cell subset, CD4+ or CD8+ T cells, or bulk PBMC T cells (not recorded which). The receptor was derived from a man aged 18 to 69 in good health.

The chain's CDR3 is CASSFIDTENIQYF. The chain joins TRBV5-6 to TRBJ2-4. The length of the CDR3 is 14 residues. The germline V gene encodes CDR1 SGHDT and CDR2 YYEEEE.